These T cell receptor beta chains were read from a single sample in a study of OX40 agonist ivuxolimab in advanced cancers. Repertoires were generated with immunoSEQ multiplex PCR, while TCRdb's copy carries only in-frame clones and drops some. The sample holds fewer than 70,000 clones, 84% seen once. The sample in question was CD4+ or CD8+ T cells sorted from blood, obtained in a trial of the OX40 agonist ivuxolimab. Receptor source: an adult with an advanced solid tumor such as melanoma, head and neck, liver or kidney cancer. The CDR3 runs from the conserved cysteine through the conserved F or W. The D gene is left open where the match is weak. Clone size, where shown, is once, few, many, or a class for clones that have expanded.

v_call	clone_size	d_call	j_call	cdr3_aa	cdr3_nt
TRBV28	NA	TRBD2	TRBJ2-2	CASSPVGAGGTGELFF	TGTGCCAGCAGTCCCGTGGGAGCGGGGGGGACCGGGGAGCTGTTTTTT
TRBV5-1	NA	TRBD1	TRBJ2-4	CASSGTGGAKNIQYF	TGCGCCAGCAGTGGGACAGGAGGAGCCAAAAACATTCAGTACTTC
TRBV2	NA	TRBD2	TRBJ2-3	CASSAGGSADTQYF	TGTGCCAGCAGTGCGGGGGGAAGCGCAGATACGCAGTATTTT
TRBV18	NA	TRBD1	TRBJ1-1	CASGSQGSNTEAFF	TGTGCCAGCGGATCACAGGGGTCGAACACTGAAGCTTTCTTT
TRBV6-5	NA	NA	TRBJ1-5	CASRSYSNQPQHF	TGTGCCAGCAGGTCCTATAGCAATCAGCCCCAGCATTTT
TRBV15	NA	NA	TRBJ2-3	CATSSGDRGGTDTQYF	TGTGCCACCAGCAGTGGTGACCGAGGGGGCACAGATACGCAGTATTTT
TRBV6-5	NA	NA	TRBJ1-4	CASSYLTLGSEKLFF	TGTGCCAGCAGTTACTTGACTCTGGGGTCCGAAAAACTGTTTTTT
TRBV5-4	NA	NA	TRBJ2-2	CASMDSRAGELFF	TGTGCCAGCATGGACAGCCGGGCCGGGGAGCTGTTTTTT
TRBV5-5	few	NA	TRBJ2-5	CASSLARQETQYF	TGTGCCAGCAGCTTGGCCCGGCAAGAGACCCAGTACTTC
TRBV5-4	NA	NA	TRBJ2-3	CASSRWATGSTDTQYF	TGTGCCAGCAGCCGGTGGGCAACCGGGAGCACAGATACGCAGTATTTT
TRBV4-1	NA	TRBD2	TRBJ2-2	CASSQIGGLAGGRELFF	TGCGCCAGCAGCCAAATTGGCGGACTAGCGGGAGGTAGGGAGCTGTTTTTT
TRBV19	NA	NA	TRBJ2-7	CASSPGTPYEQYF	TGTGCCAGTAGTCCTGGGACCCCCTACGAGCAGTACTTC
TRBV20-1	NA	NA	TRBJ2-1	CSAFHNEQFF	TGCAGTGCTTTCCACAATGAGCAGTTCTTC
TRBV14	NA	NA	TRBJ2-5	CASSQDLVETQYF	TGTGCCAGCAGCCAAGATCTTGTAGAGACCCAGTACTTC
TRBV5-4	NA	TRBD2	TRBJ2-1	CASSSMTSGRDNEQFF	TGTGCCAGCAGCTCGATGACTAGCGGGAGAGACAATGAGCAGTTCTTC
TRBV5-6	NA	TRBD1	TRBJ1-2	CASSPGQGGYGYTF	TGTGCCAGCAGCCCGGGACAGGGAGGCTATGGCTACACCTTC
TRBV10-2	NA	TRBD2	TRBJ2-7	CASKVSGRGLSYEQYF	TGCGCCAGCAAGGTTAGCGGGAGGGGGCTCTCCTACGAGCAGTACTTC
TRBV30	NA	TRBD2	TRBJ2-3	CAWRDRTSGSQDTQYF	TGTGCCTGGCGTGATAGGACTAGCGGGAGCCAAGATACGCAGTATTTT
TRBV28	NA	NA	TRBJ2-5	CASSRTGGGETQYF	TGTGCCAGCAGCCGCACAGGGGGAGGGGAGACCCAGTACTTC
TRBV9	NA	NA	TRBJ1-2	CASSVKPGDGYTF	TGTGCCAGCAGCGTAAAGCCGGGGGATGGCTACACCTTC
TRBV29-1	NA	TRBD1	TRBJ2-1	CSVTGTVNNEQFF	TGCAGCGTGACCGGGACAGTTAACAATGAGCAGTTCTTC
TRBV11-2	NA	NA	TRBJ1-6	CASSLDRHYNSPLHF	TGTGCCAGCAGCTTAGATCGCCACTATAATTCACCCCTCCACTTT
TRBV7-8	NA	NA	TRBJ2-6	CASSLSSVGSSGANVLTF	TGTGCCAGCAGCTTATCCTCCGTTGGGAGCTCTGGGGCCAACGTCCTGACTTTC
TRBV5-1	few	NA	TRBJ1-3	CASSYRGRETGNTIYF	TGCGCCAGCAGCTACCGGGGCAGGGAGACTGGAAACACCATATATTTT
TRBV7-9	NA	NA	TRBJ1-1	CASSLLDSRAFF	TGTGCCAGCAGCTTATTGGACTCTCGAGCTTTCTTT
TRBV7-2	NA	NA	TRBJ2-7	CASSPGPTYEQYF	TGTGCCAGCAGCCCGGGCCCAACCTACGAGCAGTACTTC
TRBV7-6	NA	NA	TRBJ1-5	CASSRTSGQPQHF	TGTGCCAGCAGCCGGACATCTGGTCAGCCCCAGCATTTT
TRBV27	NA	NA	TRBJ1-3	CASSFPPGGPRISGNTIYF	TGTGCCAGCAGTTTTCCCCCCGGGGGTCCCAGGATCTCTGGAAACACCATATATTTT